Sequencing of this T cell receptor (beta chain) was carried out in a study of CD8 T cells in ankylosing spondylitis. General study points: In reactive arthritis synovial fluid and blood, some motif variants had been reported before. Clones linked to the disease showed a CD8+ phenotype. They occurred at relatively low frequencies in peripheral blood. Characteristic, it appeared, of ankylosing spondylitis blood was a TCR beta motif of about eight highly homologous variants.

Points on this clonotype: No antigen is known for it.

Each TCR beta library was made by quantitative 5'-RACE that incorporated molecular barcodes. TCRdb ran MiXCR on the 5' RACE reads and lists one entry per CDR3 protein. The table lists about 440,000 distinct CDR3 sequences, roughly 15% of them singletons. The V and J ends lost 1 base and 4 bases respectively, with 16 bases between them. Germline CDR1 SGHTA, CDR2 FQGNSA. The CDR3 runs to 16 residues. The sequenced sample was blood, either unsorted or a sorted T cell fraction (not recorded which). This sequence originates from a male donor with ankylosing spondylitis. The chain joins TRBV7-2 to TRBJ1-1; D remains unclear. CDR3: CASSLGGKPSSTEAFF. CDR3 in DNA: TGTGCCAGCAGCTTAGGAGGGAAACCCAGTAGCACTGAAGCTTTCTTT.